This passage covers 24 T cell receptor beta chains from one sample sequenced in a study of cytomegalovirus exposure and HLA in healthy donors. Primers included in the PCR were 60 Vbeta and 13 Jbeta primers. Profiling relied on immunoSEQ multiplex PCR, and the TCRdb table lists in-frame clones only, not all of them. The table includes 150,000 to 250,000 clones, around 76% detected once. The specimen sequenced was PBMCs. The receptor set was obtained from a man aged 25 to 40 in good health and CMV-seronegative.

The chain joins TRBV11-2 to TRBJ2-7; 9 bases are a match to TRBD1. The germline CDR1 and CDR2 sequences are SGHAT and FQNNGV. J was trimmed by 2 bases and V by 1 base; bases with no gene match: 0. The CDR3 has 14 amino acids. CDR3 nucleotide sequence: TGTGCCAGCAGCTTAGGGACAGGGGCCTACGAGCAGTACTTC. Its translation: CASSLGTGAYEQYF.

The J gene is TRBJ2-1, the V gene TRBV5-4; perhaps TRBD2 as D (6 bases). Trimming pared 4 bases from V and 8 bases from J, leaving 19 bases between. CDR3 size: 15 residues. Germline values: CDR1 SGHNT, CDR2 YYREEE (reference sequence). The CDR3 here is CASSRRRLGEDEQFF. The CDR3 DNA sequence: TGTGCCAGCAGCCGGCGGCGACTTGGGGAGGATGAGCAGTTCTTC.

In its sample, this clone was seen a few times. V gene TRBV6-1 combines with J gene TRBJ1-1, with unresolved D. Germline values: CDR1 MNHNS, CDR2 SASEGT. V was clipped by 1 base and J by 11 bases, with 14 bases between them. The CDR3 consists of 13 residues. This CDR3 reads CASSEGVHTRAFF. Here the CDR3 DNA reads TGTGCCAGCAGTGAAGGGGTACACACGAGGGCTTTCTTT.

This chain joins TRBV5-1 and TRBJ2-7; 13 bases fit TRBD2. This CDR3 is built from 15 residues. Germline CDR1 is SGHRS and CDR2 is YFSETQ. J gave up 5 bases and V 1 base, and 3 bases lay outside the gene matches. The DNA of the CDR3 is TGCGCCAGCAGCTTGTTACTAGCGGGAGGGGACGAGCAGTACTTC. It encodes CASSLLLAGGDEQYF.

About this clone itself: This sample includes further DNA sequences coding for the same CDR3. The chain has TRBV5-1 and TRBJ2-7; maybe TRBD2 (6 bases). Trimming stripped 4 bases from V and 2 bases from J, with 10 bases between. This CDR3 region has 13 residues. Germline CDR1 is SGHRS and CDR2 is YFSETQ. This CDR3 is CASSHPGAYEQYF. Written as DNA, the CDR3 is TGCGCCAGCAGCCATCCGGGGGCCTACGAGCAGTACTTC.

This clone was recorded a few times. The V call is TRBV6-4, the J call TRBJ2-3; 8 bases agree with TRBD2. Trimming removed 7 bases from V and 3 bases from J; junction bases left unmatched: 9. Looked up from germline, CDR1 is MRHNA and CDR2 is SNTAGT. The CDR3 length is 15 residues. CDR3: CASTRTSGDTDTQYF. CDR3 bases: TGTGCCAGCACCCGAACTAGCGGAGATACAGATACGCAGTATTTT.

This chain joins TRBV5-4 and TRBJ2-5; TRBD1 is a possible D gene (5 bases). The CDR3 is 14 residues long. Germline V lookup: CDR1 SGHNT, CDR2 YYREEE (reference sequence). The V end lost 2 bases, the J end lost 7 bases, and 15 bases lay between the germline ends. Here the CDR3 reads CASSFGGADGTQYF. DNA for the CDR3: TGTGCCAGCAGCTTTGGTGGGGCGGATGGGACCCAGTACTTC.

This clone has just one count. This chain links TRBV28 with TRBJ1-5; D is undetermined. In germline, CDR1 is MDHEN, CDR2 SYDVKM. This CDR3 spans 14 amino acids. Between the trimmed V and J ends, which lost 7 bases and 0 bases, there was a span of 10 bases. As DNA, the CDR3 is TGTGCCAGCAAGGAGGTACTTAGCAATCAGCCCCAGCATTTT. This encodes CASKEVLSNQPQHF.

The chain employs TRBV9 and TRBJ2-3; 8 nucleotides match TRBD2. Germline trimming cut 4 bases from V and 2 bases from J; bases unmatched to any gene: 12. The CDR3 extends over 17 amino acids. CDR1 is SGDLS, CDR2 YYNGEE, per germline. The DNA for the CDR3 is TGTGCCAGCAGCCGGACCGCGGCGGGAGGACCCACAGATACGCAGTATTTT. Residues: CASSRTAAGGPTDTQYF.

V gene TRBV5-1 combines with J gene TRBJ2-1; 9 positions agree with TRBD1. V gave up 3 bases and J gave up 16 bases; unmatched junction bases: 11. CDR3 length: 13 amino acids. Germline CDR1 and CDR2: SGHRS and YFSETQ. In DNA, the CDR3 is TGCGCCAGCAGCTCCGACGCCGGGACAGGGCTATTCTTC. Encoded protein: CASSSDAGTGLFF.

The chain couples TRBV12-1 to TRBJ2-1; the table gives TRBD2 as D, unverified against the DNA. TRBV12-1 is given as a pseudogene. This CDR3 is 16 amino acids long. CDR3 DNA sequence: TGTGCCAGCAGCTTTGGGGTAGCGGGAGGTTGCAATGAGCAGTTCTTC. Protein sequence: CASSFGVAGGCNEQFF.

A remark on this clone: One end of the junction varies from germline; a read error may be responsible. The V call is TRBV2, the J call TRBJ2-6; D call uncertain. This CDR3 has 15 amino acids. Germline-derived CDR1 and CDR2 are SNHLY and FYNNEI. The CDR3 sequence: CASREAPSGANVLTF. CDR3 coding DNA: TGTGCCAGCAGGGAAGCCCCTTCCGGGGCCAACGTCCTGACTTTC.

The V and J genes are TRBV28 and TRBJ1-1, with 7 bases aligning to TRBD1. The CDR3 spans 13 residues. The germline V gene encodes CDR1 MDHEN and CDR2 SYDVKM. The V gene end was trimmed by 5 bases and the J gene end by 5 bases; junction bases not matched to a gene: 5. CDR3 amino acids: CASSQTGTTEAFF. The DNA of the CDR3 is TGTGCCAGCAGTCAGACAGGGACTACTGAAGCTTTCTTT.

This clone was picked up a small number of times. The chain recombines TRBV6-5 with TRBJ1-5, with D unclear. The ends were cut back, 7 bases at V and 7 bases at J, with 11 bases in the middle. The CDR3 totals 12 residues. Germline V gene sequence: CDR1 MNHEY, CDR2 SVGAGI. As DNA, the CDR3 is TGTGCCAGCACCGGCTCTAGCCAGCCCCAGCATTTT. It specifies CASTGSSQPQHF.

J is TRBJ1-1 and V is TRBV23-1; a weak D match, TRBD1 (5 bases). TRBV23-1 is assigned to the ORF class and has an uncertain function. Trimming removed 6 bases from V and 1 base from J, with 15 bases in between. There are 15 residues in the CDR3. DNA for the CDR3: TGCGCCAGCAGAAATGAAGACAGTTCGAACACTGAAGCTTTCTTT. Translation: CASRNEDSSNTEAFF.

The chain employs TRBV19 and TRBJ1-2, with 7 bases fitting TRBD1. CDR1 is LNHDA and CDR2 is SQIVND in the germline V gene (reference sequence). After removal of 4 bases from V and 6 bases from J, the junction contained 11 bases not matched to a gene. The CDR3 extends over 15 amino acids. The CDR3 nucleotides read TGTGCCAGTAGTACGCCGGGACAGCCAATTGATGGCTACACCTTC. Its translation is CASSTPGQPIDGYTF.

The CDR3 region has the DNA TGTGCCAGCAGCCCATCCCCAGGAAACTATGGCTACACCTTC. Translation: CASSPSPGNYGYTF. The chain links TRBV5-6 to TRBJ1-2; D is undetermined. Germline V lookup: CDR1 SGHDT, CDR2 YYEEEE. V lost 4 bases to trimming and J lost 2 bases, with 12 bases between them. The CDR3 is 14 residues long.

This clone turned up a few times. The chain employs TRBV29-1 and TRBJ1-1; D is ambiguous. Trimming took off 7 bases at V and 3 bases at J, with 15 bases between the two ends. CDR3 length equals 13 residues. CDR1 and CDR2 (germline): SQVTM, ANQGSEA. The CDR3, as DNA: TGCAGCGACCGAATGACGGGTTACACTGAAGCTTTCTTT. Protein: CSDRMTGYTEAFF.

The rearrangement uses TRBV5-6 and TRBJ1-1, with TRBD1 identical over 12 bases. The V gene's germline CDR1 is SGHDT and CDR2 YYEEEE. V was clipped by 3 bases and J by 6 bases; unmatched bases: 9. The CDR3 has 16 amino acids. The CDR3 spells CASSSGTGGSLAEAFF. CDR3 coding DNA: TGTGCCAGCAGCTCTGGGACAGGGGGCTCCTTAGCTGAAGCTTTCTTT.

In this sample, this clone turned up a few times. This chain links TRBV5-4 with TRBJ1-1; no reliable D call. Trimming removed 0 bases at V and 1 base at J, with 10 bases between. Germline assignment: CDR1 SGHNT and CDR2 YYREEE (reference sequence). The CDR3 totals 15 residues. CDR3 in DNA: TGTGCCAGCAGCTTGGAGATACAGAGGAACACTGAAGCTTTCTTT. This sequence encodes CASSLEIQRNTEAFF.

The chain links TRBV29-1 to TRBJ2-2; 8 positions match TRBD1. Per the germline V gene, CDR1 is SQVTM and CDR2 is ANQGSEA. Losses at the gene ends were 7 bases for V and 4 bases for J; bases not matched to a gene: 11. The CDR3 length is 15 residues. CDR3 residues: CSGTVQGAGTGELFF. CDR3 sequence (DNA): TGCAGCGGAACCGTCCAGGGGGCGGGCACCGGGGAGCTGTTTTTT.

The rearrangement links TRBV25-1 to TRBJ2-1, with a tentative D call TRBD1 (5 bases). Germline CDR1 is MGHDK and CDR2 is SYGVNS. CDR3 size: 15 residues. The V end was cut by 2 bases, the J end by 0 bases, with 8 bases between. CDR3 sequence (DNA): TGTGCCAGCAGTGAAGACAGAACCTCCTACAATGAGCAGTTCTTC. Translated, it gives CASSEDRTSYNEQFF.

This clone was counted a single time. This chain uses TRBV9 with TRBJ1-2; D is possibly TRBD1 (6 bases). Trimming removed 4 bases at V and 8 bases at J, with 15 bases between. Looked up from germline, CDR1 is SGDLS and CDR2 is YYNGEE. This CDR3 is built from 13 residues. CDR3 region: CASSPTGLQGYTF. The CDR3 DNA is TGTGCCAGCAGCCCGACAGGACTCCAGGGCTACACCTTC.

V gene TRBV27 combines with J gene TRBJ2-1, with 9 bases that match TRBD2. The germline CDR1 and CDR2 sequences are MNHEY and SMNVEV (reference sequence). V was clipped by 5 bases and J by 6 bases; unmatched bases: 11. There are 16 residues in the CDR3. In DNA form, the CDR3 reads TGTGCCAGCAGTCCAGACTTAGCGGGAGCTTTCAATGAGCAGTTCTTC. Protein: CASSPDLAGAFNEQFF.